This T cell receptor beta chain was identified in a study of T cell responses to AZD1222 COVID-19 vaccine. Whole-study results and caveats: Donors, mostly white British, included more females; clonal diversity was possibly underestimated. Spike was spanned by vaccine-associated CD4 TCRs, with dominance at 160-218 and 743-854.

Trimming cost V 8 bases and J 9 bases; bases outside gene matches: 13. This CDR3 is built from 13 residues. The germline gives CDR1 SQVTM, CDR2 ANQGSEA. Sequenced by immunoSEQ multiplex PCR; TCRdb stores in-frame clones only, minus some. The sample has 250,000 to 300,000 clones; approximately 94% are singletons. A word on this clone: Its antigen is unknown.

The specimen comprised peripheral blood, sampled 28 days after the second AZD1222 dose. The chain employs TRBV29-1 and TRBJ2-1; 7 bases align to TRBD1. The TCR originated in an adult who received the AZD1222 COVID-19 vaccine. The CDR3 reads CSLAETGIGEQFF. The CDR3 bases are TGCAGCCTTGCCGAGACAGGGATCGGTGAGCAGTTCTTC.